This T cell receptor (beta chain) appears in the sequencing data of a study of beta chain features in type 1 diabetes. Study as a whole: All samples yielded 100 million to 140 million examined sorted cells. Notes on the study in general: Shorter TCRB CDR3s, moderately but significantly so, marked every one of the four CD4+ subsets in Type 1 diabetes patients.

Note on this clone: Antigen specificity is unknown. Germline and junction disagree at one end, which may indicate a read error.

From germline, CDR1 is ENHRY and CDR2 SYGVKD. CDR3 length equals 12 residues. On average, the one heparinised blood draw given by each donor was around 110 mL. Isolated RNA was reverse transcribed in full, so expressed TCRB transcripts were sequenced. Some 3.8 million reads, on average, came from each naive, central memory and regulatory T cell sample. Measured with immunoSEQ multiplex PCR; TCRdb has only the in-frame clones, and not every one. The sample includes 200,000 to 300,000 clones, approximately 10% of them seen just once. The gene calls are TRBV10-3 and TRBJ2-7; D is ambiguous. The sample taken for sequencing was naive CD4+ T cells from blood. The sequence derives from a man aged 25-45 years with type 1 diabetes. CDR3: CAISESSFEQYF. DNA for the CDR3: TGTGCCATCAGTGAGTCTTCCTTCGAGCAGTACTTC.